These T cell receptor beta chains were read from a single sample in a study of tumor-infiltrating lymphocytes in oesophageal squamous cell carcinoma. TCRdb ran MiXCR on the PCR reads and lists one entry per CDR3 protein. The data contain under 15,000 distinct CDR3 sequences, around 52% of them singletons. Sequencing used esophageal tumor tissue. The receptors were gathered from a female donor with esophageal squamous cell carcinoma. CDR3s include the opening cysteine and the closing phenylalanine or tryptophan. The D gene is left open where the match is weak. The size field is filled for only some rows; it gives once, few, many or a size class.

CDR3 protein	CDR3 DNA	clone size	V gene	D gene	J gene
CASSVGGGEGYEQYF	TGTGCCAGCAGCGTAGGGGGAGGGGAGGGCTACGAGCAGTACTTC	many	TRBV9	TRBD2	TRBJ2-7
CASSAATGGAYEQYF	TGTGCCAGCAGCGCAGCGACAGGGGGAGCCTACGAGCAGTACTTC	.	TRBV27	TRBD1	TRBJ2-7
CASSFGPGQGHYEQYF	TGTGCCAGCAGTTTTGGACCGGGACAGGGACACTACGAGCAGTACTTC	once	TRBV12-3/TRBV12-4	TRBD1	TRBJ2-7
CASSLGGSVYNEQFF	TGTGCCAGCAGCTTAGGGGGTTCCGTCTACAATGAGCAGTTCTTC	.	TRBV7-3	.	TRBJ2-1
CISVPGPEVLYGYTF	.	medium-sized	TRBV7-5	.	TRBJ1-2
CASSLIPLAEYNEQFF	TGTGCCAGCAGCTTAATCCCACTAGCAGAATACAATGAGCAGTTCTTC	.	TRBV7-3	.	TRBJ2-1
CASSLRLSQETQYF	TGTGCCAGCAGCTTAAGACTCAGCCAAGAGACCCAGTACTTC	few	TRBV7-2	.	TRBJ2-5
CASSSGVSSNQPQHF	TGTGCCAGCAGTTCAGGGGTCTCAAGCAATCAGCCCCAGCATTTT	.	TRBV6-6	.	TRBJ1-5
CASSLAREGNTIYF	TGTGCCAGCAGCTTAGCCAGGGAGGGAAACACCATATATTTT	many	TRBV7-9	.	TRBJ1-3
CASSPDLPHTDTQYF	TGTGCCAGCAGCCCGGACCTACCCCACACAGATACGCAGTATTTT	.	TRBV7-9	.	TRBJ2-3
CASSPGQDYNEQFF	TGTGCCAGCAGTCCGGGACAGGACTACAATGAGCAGTTCTTC	many	TRBV12-3/TRBV12-4	TRBD1	TRBJ2-1
CASSLRQESTEAFF	TGTGCCAGCAGCCTTCGACAGGAAAGCACTGAAGCTTTCTTT	.	TRBV7-8	.	TRBJ1-1
CASSKLQGAGSGEQFF	TGTGCCAGCAGCAAGCTACAGGGAGCCGGGAGTGGTGAGCAGTTCTTC	.	TRBV12-3/TRBV12-4	.	TRBJ2-1